This TCR beta chain emerged from a study of control samples from healthy donors and cancer patients. Profiled with immunoSEQ multiplex PCR; TCRdb holds only in-frame clones, not every one. The data contain about 98,000 clones, 70% to 80% of them seen just once; the ten biggest clones take up more than 9%. The CDR3 runs 14 residues. J gave up 5 bases and V 6 bases, and 6 bases lay outside the gene matches. Per the germline V gene, CDR1 is MNHEY and CDR2 is SVGAGI. The source is a woman aged 25 to 39 in good health. The chain couples TRBV6-5 to TRBJ1-1, with 10 positions matching TRBD1. The material sequenced was blood. CDR3 amino acids: CASRPPGQGTEAFF. CDR3 DNA: TGTGCCAGCAGACCCCCGGGACAGGGGACTGAAGCTTTCTTT.